The 28 T cell receptor beta chains reported below all come from one sample, sequenced in a study of OX40 agonist ivuxolimab in advanced cancers. The repertoire was sequenced with immunoSEQ multiplex PCR; TCRdb's copy has only in-frame clones and lacks some. This sample has 70,000 or so clones, with 80% to 85% found just once. Material: CD4+ or CD8+ T cells sorted from blood, obtained in a trial of the OX40 agonist ivuxolimab. Receptors originate from an adult with an advanced solid tumor such as melanoma, head and neck, liver or kidney cancer.

The chain recombines TRBV29-1 with TRBJ2-5; D may match TRBD1 or TRBD2 (5 bases each). The CDR3 totals 12 residues. V shed 6 bases and J shed 2 bases, with 10 bases lying between them. Germline V gene lookup returns CDR1 SQVTM and CDR2 ANQGSEA. The CDR3 DNA follows: TGCAGCGTCGGGACCGATCAAGAGACCCAGTACTTC. It encodes CSVGTDQETQYF. Full variable domain (outside the CDR3, taken from reference TRBV29-1 and TRBJ2-5): SAVISQKPSRDICQRGTSLTIQCQVDSQVTMMFWYRQQPGQSLTLIATANQGSEATYESGFVIDKFPISRPNLTFSTLTVSNMSPEDSSIYLCSVGTDQETQYFGPGTRLLVL.

The rearrangement uses TRBV19 and TRBJ2-7; possibly TRBD1 for D (6 bases). CDR1 and CDR2 (germline): LNHDA, SQIVND (reference sequence). V lost 3 bases and J lost 2, with 14 bases in between. The CDR3 length is 15 residues. CDR3 sequence: CASSIGGQGPYEQYF. Here the CDR3 DNA reads TGTGCCAGTAGTATTGGCGGGCAGGGGCCCTACGAGCAGTACTTC.

The V gene is TRBV7-9, the J gene TRBJ2-5, with D possibly TRBD1 on 6 matching bases. The CDR3 loop spans 13 amino acids. Germline values: CDR1 SEHNR, CDR2 FQNEAQ (reference sequence). Trimming took 4 bases from V and 4 from J, leaving 10 bases between them. The CDR3 is CASSWGHGETQYF. DNA for the CDR3: TGTGCCAGCAGCTGGGGACACGGAGAGACCCAGTACTTC.

The chain carries TRBV6-5 and TRBJ2-2; 7 bases line up with TRBD1. The V gene's germline CDR1 is MNHEY and CDR2 SVGAGI. The trim removed 5 bases at V and 8 bases at J, leaving 11 bases unmatched. The CDR3 covers 15 residues. The CDR3 here is CASSVGQSGRGELFF. CDR3 in DNA: TGTGCCAGCAGTGTGGGACAGTCCGGTAGAGGGGAGCTGTTTTTT.

The chain uses TRBV5-6 and TRBJ2-3, with unresolved D. The CDR3 is 13 amino acids. Germline V lookup: CDR1 SGHDT, CDR2 YYEEEE. The V end lost 0 bases, the J end lost 5 bases, and 7 bases lay between the germline ends. The CDR3 loop reads CASSLERRDTQYF. The DNA of the CDR3 is TGTGCCAGCAGCTTGGAAAGGAGAGATACGCAGTATTTT.

This clone occurred once. CDR3 nucleotide sequence: TGCGCCAGCAGCTCGCTCCCCGGGACAGGGGCGAACACCGGGGAGCTGTTTTTT. This translates into CASSSLPGTGANTGELFF. The chain links TRBV5-1 to TRBJ2-2; 10 bases line up with TRBD1. The CDR3 consists of 18 residues. Germline CDR1 is SGHRS and CDR2 is YFSETQ. Trimming at V came to 3 bases and at J to 0 bases, leaving 8 bases not matched to a gene. Looking up the rest from reference TRBV5-1 and TRBJ2-2 gives the full variable domain: KAGVTQTPRYLIKTRGQQVTLSCSPISGHRSVSWYQQTPGQGLQFLFEYFSETQRNKGNFPGRFSGRQFSNSRSEMNVSTLELGDSALYLCASSSLPGTGANTGELFFGEGSRLTVL.

The chain couples TRBV25-1 to TRBJ2-3, with D uncertain. CDR3 length: 13 residues. Germline values: CDR1 MGHDK, CDR2 SYGVNS. The V end lost 4 bases, the J end lost 2 bases, and 7 bases lay between the germline ends. For the CDR3, the DNA is TGTGCCAGCAGTGTTGGGAACACAGATACGCAGTATTTT. The encoded protein is CASSVGNTDTQYF.

CDR3 sequence reads: CASSNGLAGMAKNIQYF. The DNA for the CDR3 is TGTGCCAGCAGCAACGGACTAGCGGGAATGGCCAAAAACATTCAGTACTTC. This chain links TRBV11-2 with TRBJ2-4; 12 bases align to TRBD2. Looked up from germline, CDR1 is SGHAT and CDR2 is FQNNGV. The J segment lost 1 base and the V segment lost 5 bases, leaving 6 bases of the junction unmatched. This CDR3 is 17 amino acids long.

The genes are TRBV11-1 and TRBJ2-2; D possibly uses TRBD1 or TRBD2 (6 bases each). CDR1 SGHAT and CDR2 FQDESV come from the germline V gene (reference sequence). The CDR3 is made up of 13 amino acids. The germline V and J ends were trimmed by 8 bases and 7 bases, with 14 bases remaining between them. The CDR3 DNA follows: TGTGCCAGCCGGAGGGGGTGGAACGGGGAGCTGTTTTTT. Encoded protein: CASRRGWNGELFF. Looking up the rest from reference TRBV11-1 and TRBJ2-2 gives the full variable domain: EAEVAQSPRYKITEKSQAVAFWCDPISGHATLYWYRQILGQGPELLVQFQDESVVDDSQLPKDRFSAERLKGVDSTLKIQPAELGDSAMYLCASRRGWNGELFFGEGSRLTVL.

The CDR3 sequence: CASSEYGRTASGEGYTF. The CDR3 bases are TGTGCCAGCAGTGAGTACGGTAGGACGGCCTCTGGGGAAGGCTACACCTTC. The V gene is TRBV6-1, the J gene TRBJ1-2, with D unresolved. V was trimmed by 3 bases and J by 8 bases, leaving 25 bases between them. The CDR3 is 17 amino acids. The germline V gene has CDR1 MNHNS and CDR2 SASEGT.

This clone showed up just a few times. The chain uses TRBV5-1 and TRBJ1-6; tentative D call: TRBD1 (6 bases). The CDR3 contains 15 residues. V shed 0 bases and J shed 6 bases, with 10 bases lying between them. Germline CDR1 is SGHRS and CDR2 is YFSETQ. In DNA form, the CDR3 reads TGCGCCAGCAGCTTGGCAGGGGTGGTTAATTCACCCCTCCACTTT. This encodes CASSLAGVVNSPLHF.

The V and J genes are TRBV19 and TRBJ1-2, with no clear D. CDR3 length: 15 amino acids. Germline loops: CDR1 LNHDA, CDR2 SQIVND (reference sequence). Trimming cost V 3 bases and J 6 bases, with 17 bases left between them. As DNA, the CDR3 is TGTGCCAGTAGTATTGAGTTCGGCCTCCAGAATGGCTACACCTTC. Its translation is CASSIEFGLQNGYTF. The full variable domain, rest sourced from reference TRBV19 and TRBJ1-2, is DGGITQSPKYLFRKEGQNVTLSCEQNLNHDAMYWYRQDPGQGLRLIYYSQIVNDFQKGDIAEGYSVSREKKESFPLTVTSAQKNPTAFYLCASSIEFGLQNGYTFGSGTRLTVV.

V usage is TRBV7-2 and J usage is TRBJ2-2, with a tentative D call TRBD2 (5 bases). Germline V gene data show CDR1 as SGHTA and CDR2 as FQGNSA. The length of the CDR3 is 14 residues. The V gene lost 5 bases and the J gene lost 6 bases, with 13 bases spanning the gap. The CDR3 DNA follows: TGTGCCAGCAGCCCCGGACTCCTGGCCGGGGAGCTGTTTTTT. As protein: CASSPGLLAGELFF.

V and J are TRBV19 and TRBJ1-4; the D is unclear. Deletions cut 3 bases from V and 0 bases from J, with 11 bases between. There are 16 residues in the CDR3. Germline CDR1 is LNHDA and CDR2 is SQIVND (reference sequence). CDR3 DNA sequence: TGTGCCAGTAGTATCGGCAGATTTGCAACTAATGAAAAACTGTTTTTT. Its protein product is CASSIGRFATNEKLFF.

This chain links TRBV6-4 with TRBJ2-1; 10 nucleotides line up with TRBD2. This CDR3 comprises 15 residues. The junction had 11 bases not matched to a gene; V was cut back by 6 bases and J by 9 bases. Per the germline V gene, CDR1 is MRHNA and CDR2 is SNTAGT. The CDR3 nucleotides are TGTGCCAGCAGCCCGGGACTAGCGTCCACGAGTGAGCAGTTCTTC. Translating it yields CASSPGLASTSEQFF.

The rearrangement uses TRBV27 and TRBJ2-1, with D perhaps given as TRBD1 or TRBD2 (5 bases each). The CDR3 contains 18 residues. V lost 2 bases and J 4 bases, leaving 21 bases between the germline ends. Germline-derived CDR1 and CDR2 are MNHEY and SMNVEV (reference sequence). The CDR3 loop reads CASSLNGRGARQYNEQFF. Here the CDR3 DNA reads TGTGCCAGCAGTTTAAATGGAAGGGGAGCGAGACAGTACAATGAGCAGTTCTTC.

The V call is TRBV18, the J call TRBJ2-7; TRBD2 matches 8 bases. Trimming removed 3 bases from V and 3 bases from J; junction bases left unmatched: 7. The length of the CDR3 is 15 residues. Germline CDR1 and CDR2: KGHSH and LQKENI. As DNA, the CDR3 is TGTGCCAGCTCACCCGAGGGTGCGGGGGGCTACGAGCAGTACTTC. This codes for CASSPEGAGGYEQYF.

The chain couples TRBV7-2 to TRBJ1-1, with D possibly matching TRBD1 (6 bases). This CDR3 has 17 residues. Germline values: CDR1 SGHTA, CDR2 FQGNSA. Between the trimmed V and J ends, which lost 5 bases and 0 bases, there was a span of 19 bases. CDR3 amino acids: CASSPTYRAGMNTEAFF. The DNA for the CDR3 is TGTGCCAGCAGCCCTACCTACAGGGCAGGCATGAACACTGAAGCTTTCTTT.

The sample holds a few counts of this clone. The junction shows a germline mismatch at one end, possibly a read error. CDR3 residues: CASSLRGEPQETQYF. DNA for the CDR3: TGTGCTAGCAGCTTAAGGGGGGAACCGCAAGAGACCCAGTACTTC. The chain carries TRBV7-7 and TRBJ2-5, with D perhaps assigned TRBD1 or TRBD2 (6 bases each). Germline V CDR1 and CDR2: SSHAT, FNYEAQ (reference sequence). There are 15 residues in the CDR3.

The table lists this clone with a few counts. J is TRBJ2-5 and V is TRBV20-1, with D perhaps matching TRBD2 (6 bases). This CDR3 is built from 11 residues. Per germline, CDR1 DFQATT and CDR2 SNEGSKA (reference sequence). V shed 4 bases and J shed 5 bases, with 8 bases lying between them. CDR3 bases: TGCAGTGCTAAACGGGGGGAGACCCAGTACTTC. Its protein product is CSAKRGETQYF.

The chain joins TRBV7-2 to TRBJ1-6, with TRBD1 identical over 7 bases. The CDR3 covers 14 residues. In germline, CDR1 is SGHTA, CDR2 FQGNSA. Trimming at V came to 5 bases and at J to 7 bases, leaving 5 bases not matched to a gene. The CDR3 DNA is TGTGCCAGCAGCATACAGGGGAGAAATTCACCCCTCCACTTT. It yields the protein CASSIQGRNSPLHF.

This clone appeared once. The rearrangement uses TRBV5-4 and TRBJ2-6; D unresolved. With 2 bases removed from V and 0 bases from J, the gap between germline ends came to 12 bases. CDR1 is SGHNT, CDR2 YYREEE, per germline (reference sequence). This CDR3 is built from 17 residues. The CDR3 loop reads CASSLDLRGSGANVLTF. In DNA form, the CDR3 reads TGTGCCAGCAGCTTAGACCTACGAGGCTCTGGGGCCAACGTCCTGACTTTC.

This clone was detected only a few times. This chain uses TRBV12-5 with TRBJ2-5; 8 bases match TRBD2. The CDR3 extends over 15 amino acids. V shed 3 bases, J shed 7 bases, and the junction held 10 bases outside the gene matches. Germline CDR1 reads LGHNT; CDR2 reads FRNRAP. CDR3 DNA: TGTGCTAGTGGTTTCTTTAGCGGGACATTTGGGACCCAGTACTTC. Translation: CASGFFSGTFGTQYF.

The J gene is TRBJ1-4, the V gene TRBV23-1, with a tentative D call TRBD1 (5 bases). TRBV23-1 is treated as an ORF (open reading frame) with a function not yet certain. The V end lost 3 bases, the J end lost 4 bases, and 18 bases lay between the germline ends. CDR3 length: 17 residues. The CDR3 is CASSHPETAPINEKLFF. The DNA for the CDR3 is TGCGCCAGCAGTCATCCCGAGACAGCCCCGATTAATGAAAAACTGTTTTTT.

This CDR3 is CASSADRVGNTEAFF. In DNA form, the CDR3 reads TGTGCCAGCAGTGCAGACAGGGTTGGGAACACTGAAGCTTTCTTT. This rearrangement joins TRBV25-1 to TRBJ1-1; 7 nucleotides match TRBD1. Germline values: CDR1 MGHDK, CDR2 SYGVNS. Trimming took 4 bases from V and 1 from J; bases not matched to a gene: 6. The CDR3 totals 15 residues.

V is TRBV6-5 and J is TRBJ1-5; possible D gene TRBD1, 6 bases. Germline CDR1 reads MNHEY; CDR2 reads SVGAGI. The CDR3 consists of 13 residues. V lost 3 bases, J lost 5 bases, and 8 bases lay in between. The CDR3 DNA is TGTGCCAGCAGTTATAAGGGGGATCAGCCCCAGCATTTT. It translates to CASSYKGDQPQHF.

This chain connects TRBV27 to TRBJ1-1; D gene ambiguous. This CDR3 spans 14 amino acids. Between the trimmed V and J ends, which lost 0 bases and 1 base, there was a span of 6 bases. The V gene's germline CDR1 is MNHEY and CDR2 SMNVEV (reference sequence). Here the CDR3 DNA reads TGTGCCAGCAGTTTATCCAGAGGGAACACTGAAGCTTTCTTT. Protein sequence: CASSLSRGNTEAFF.

This CDR3 is CASSYQNQPQHF. The DNA of the CDR3 is TGTGCCAGCAGTTACCAGAATCAGCCCCAGCATTTT. V and J are TRBV6-5 and TRBJ1-5, with D hard to call. The CDR3 is 12 residues long. Trimming removed 2 bases at V and 4 bases at J, with 3 bases between. Germline CDR1 and CDR2: MNHEY and SVGAGI.